The clone carrying this T cell receptor beta chain was detected only a few times. CDR3 length equals 14 residues. V lost 8 bases to trimming and J lost 4 bases, with 15 bases between them. Germline V gene sequence: CDR1 MNHEY, CDR2 SMNVEV (reference sequence). This sample is part of a study of T-cell memory formation after mild COVID-19. TCRdb fed the 5' RACE reads into MiXCR, producing one record per CDR3 protein. The sample consists of 350,000 to 450,000 distinct CDR3 sequences, approximately 20% of them appearing once. This chain links TRBV27 with TRBJ2-1; no clear D gene. What was sequenced was PBMCs or a T cell subset sorted from them (not recorded which). This receptor was obtained from an adult woman who had mild COVID-19 (a few samples of this study predate the infection). Cell type and time point are not known. The CDR3 reads CASLPAPSYNEQFF. As DNA, the CDR3 is TGTGCCAGCCTCCCCGCCCCCAGTTACAATGAGCAGTTCTTC.